This TCR beta chain was captured by sequencing in a study of monozygotic twins with inflammatory bowel disease. Study-wide findings and caveats: The authors found no support for a single strong IBD-associated signal or clonotype. People with IBD had fewer clonotypes in common with others than healthy twins did, especially with disease activity.

Each TCR library consumed around 3.5 ug of total RNA. For each CDR3 protein, TCRdb gives one entry from its re-call of the 5' RACE reads, without DNA. Here the sample table reports 400,000 to 500,000 distinct CDR3 sequences. A remark on this clonotype: Its antigen remains unidentified.

CDR1 SGHTS and CDR2 YDEGEE come from the germline V gene. CDR3 length: 15 amino acids. The chain links TRBV5-8 to TRBJ1-2; TCRdb calls TRBD1, which cannot be checked without DNA. Source material: blood. This clonotype was sampled from a human donor with ulcerative colitis or Crohn's disease, or a healthy co-twin of an affected twin (not recorded which). The CDR3 loop is CASNLPGQGEEGYTF.